A single T cell receptor (beta chain) is shown here with its context. This clonotype was found many times. Its antigen target is currently unknown. No base-level quality is on record; no much larger clone is a single base apart. The data stem from a study of early T cells in non-severe SARS-CoV-2 infection (TCRdb year 2021). The study in broad terms: Because TCR sequencing was done on bulk RNA from unsorted whole blood, the alpha and beta chains could not be paired. Overall study outcomes, separate from this receptor: VDJdb matching was skewed toward anti-spike CD8 responses and likely underestimated virus-specific expansions by missing private and CD4 specificities.

Libraries were prepared through 5' RACE. Sequencing took place on a NextSeq 500. To correct for sequencing error and PCR bias, the TCR library protocol tagged individual cDNA molecules with unique molecular identifiers. Both TCR alpha and beta chains were sequenced, and tight co-correlation was observed between alpha and beta sequence abundances in each sample. In the source study's methods: Decombinator V4 was used to annotate the V gene, J gene and CDR3 of the TCR sequences. TCRs were defined as expanded if a significant change between any two time points was detected under a Poisson model with p below 0.0001. TCR abundances were normalised to the total number of TCRs sequenced per sample and expressed as counts per million. TRAV1-2 paired with TRAJ12, TRAJ20 or TRAJ33 defined MAIT TCRs, while TRAV10 paired with TRAJ18 defined iNKT TCRs. A search of VDJdb, accessed on 1 November 2021, was run for TCRs annotated to CMV, EBV and SARS-CoV-2, with TCRs annotated for multiple antigens excluded. TCRdb reran the public reads through fastp at Q25 and MiXCR, keeping productive beta chains. One record per CDR3 amino acid sequence lists the most common genes and DNA. These V and J calls rely on TCRdb rather than the paper's analysis. This sample lists 50,000 to 85,000 distinct CDR3 sequences; approximately 9.1% were detected once. Approximately 3% of the sample is taken by the ten largest.

This was a case-control study nested in a cohort of healthcare workers in London, UK, who had nasopharyngeal swab PCR tests and blood samples taken every week. Healthcare workers were enrolled in the week of the UK lockdown, from 23 to 31 March 2020, and were followed every week for up to about 16 weeks. The CDR3 holds 14 amino acids from the cysteine to the phenylalanine. Kept here is only the CDR3 DNA, which spans 42 bases and is read in frame from base 1. CDR1 SGHVS and CDR2 FNYEAQ were looked up in the germline V gene. V was cut back by 2 bases and J by 2 bases, leaving a gap of 6 bases between them.

Recombination connected TRBV7-6 to TRBJ2-2; no D gene call is confident. The sequence was obtained from an adult who was a healthcare worker with PCR-confirmed SARS-CoV-2 infection or an uninfected control (not recorded which). What was sequenced was whole blood. Read as DNA, the sequence is TGTGCCAGCAGCTTATTCCATAACACCGGGGAGCTGTTTTTT. It encodes CASSLFHNTGELFF.